This T cell receptor beta chain was recorded in a study of T cell repertoires in cytomegalovirus infection. Study context: The authors relied on CMV epitopes, both recently identified HLA-C-restricted and well-studied HLA-B-restricted. CMV infection plus the matching HLA type was flagged by public TCR beta signatures. The study, taken as a whole, reports: The ex vivo response was dominated by HLA-C-restricted CMV-specific TCR beta clonotypes.

TCRdb analysed the reads with MiXCR anew, one entry per CDR3 protein. The profile shows roughly 990,000 distinct CDR3 sequences, about 33% of them singletons. The CDR3 is made up of 16 amino acids. CDR1 is LNHDA and CDR2 is SQIVND in the germline V gene (reference sequence). The V gene end was trimmed by 2 bases and the J gene end by 2 bases; junction bases not matched to a gene: 8. This clonotype was detected many times. Its antigen is as yet unknown. This chain connects TRBV19 to TRBJ1-1, with 7 bases aligning to TRBD1. Here the sequenced sample was cultured CD8+ T cells from PBMCs, taken from culture after CMV antigen stimulation. The clonotype was recovered from a human donor in good health (CMV status not recorded). Some clones in this sample may be carry-over from other donors' samples. The CDR3 bases are TGTGCCAGTAGTATAAGGAGGGACAGTCCCAACACTGAAGCTTTCTTT. It yields the protein CASSIRRDSPNTEAFF.